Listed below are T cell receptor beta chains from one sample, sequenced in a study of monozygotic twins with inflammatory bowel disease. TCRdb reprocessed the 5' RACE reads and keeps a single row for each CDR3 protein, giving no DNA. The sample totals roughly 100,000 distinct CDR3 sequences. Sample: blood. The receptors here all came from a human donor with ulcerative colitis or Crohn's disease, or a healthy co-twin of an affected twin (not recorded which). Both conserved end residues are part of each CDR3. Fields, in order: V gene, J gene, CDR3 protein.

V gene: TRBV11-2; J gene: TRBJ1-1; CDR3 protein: CASSPRTEAFF
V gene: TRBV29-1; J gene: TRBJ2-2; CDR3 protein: CSVRSLGQGNTGELFF
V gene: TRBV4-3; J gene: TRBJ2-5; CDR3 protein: CASSQEDLGTYPKETQYF
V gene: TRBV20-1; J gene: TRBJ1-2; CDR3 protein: CSAREAPGNYGYTF
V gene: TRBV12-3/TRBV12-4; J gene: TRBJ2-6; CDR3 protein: CASSLVSNSGANVLTF
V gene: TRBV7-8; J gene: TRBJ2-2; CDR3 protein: CASSREAIIANTGELFF
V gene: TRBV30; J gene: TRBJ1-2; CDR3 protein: CAWGDRTNYGYTF
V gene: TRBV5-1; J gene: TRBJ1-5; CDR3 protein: CASSPRPDGGNQPQHF
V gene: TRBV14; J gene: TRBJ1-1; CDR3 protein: CASSLGVPNTEAFF
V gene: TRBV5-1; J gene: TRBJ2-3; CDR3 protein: CATRQQLTDTQYF
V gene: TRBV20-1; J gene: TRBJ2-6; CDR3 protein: CSARLTGSGANVLTF
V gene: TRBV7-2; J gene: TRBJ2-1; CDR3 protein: CASRSLNNEQFF
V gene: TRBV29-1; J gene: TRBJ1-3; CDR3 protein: CSVGSGGIGNTIYF
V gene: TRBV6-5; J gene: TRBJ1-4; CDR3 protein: CASSYGRRTTNEKLFF
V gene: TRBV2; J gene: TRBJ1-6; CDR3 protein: CASSLGRPLHF
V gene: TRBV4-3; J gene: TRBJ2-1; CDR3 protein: CASSPWGVSSYNEQFF
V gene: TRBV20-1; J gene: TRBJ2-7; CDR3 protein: CSAKGFRVYEQYF
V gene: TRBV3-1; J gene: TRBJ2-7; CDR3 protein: CASSQDPRGNYEQYF